This passage covers 8 T cell receptor beta chains from one sample sequenced in a study of CD8+ T cells in alopecia areata. Following RNA extraction, reverse transcription yielded cDNA that acted as the sequencing template. Generated by immunoSEQ multiplex PCR, the TCRdb table keeps only in-frame clones and is missing some. The data contain about 140,000 clones, around 86% of them singletons. Indicated treatment: oral pan-JAK inhibitor, 5-10 mg twice daily. Sequencing was performed on CD8+ T cells sorted from blood, taken at week 4, from a patient treated with tofacitinib. These receptors were collected from a human donor with alopecia areata.

The table lists this clone with a count of one. V usage is TRBV29-1 and J usage is TRBJ1-1, with D hard to call. Between the trimmed V and J ends, which lost 5 bases and 3 bases, there was a span of 25 bases. The CDR3 has 17 amino acids. Germline V gene data show CDR1 as SQVTM and CDR2 as ANQGSEA. This CDR3 is CSVRRVALLLEDTEAFF. CDR3 coding DNA: TGCAGCGTTCGAAGGGTGGCACTCTTGCTGGAAGACACTGAAGCTTTCTTT. Complete variable domain (other parts from reference TRBV29-1 and TRBJ1-1): SAVISQKPSRDICQRGTSLTIQCQVDSQVTMMFWYRQQPGQSLTLIATANQGSEATYESGFVIDKFPISRPNLTFSTLTVSNMSPEDSSIYLCSVRRVALLLEDTEAFFGQGTRLTVV.

The chain joins TRBV4-1 to TRBJ2-3; 7 nucleotides line up with TRBD2. The CDR3 is 17 amino acids. Germline values: CDR1 MGHRA, CDR2 YSYEKL. Trimming removed 3 bases from V and 3 bases from J; junction bases left unmatched: 12. CDR3 sequence reads: CASSQDSGGSFTDTQYF. For the CDR3, the DNA is TGCGCCAGCAGCCAGGATAGTGGCGGGAGTTTTACAGATACGCAGTATTTT.

The rearrangement joins TRBV4-1 to TRBJ2-1; 12 positions agree with TRBD2. The V and J ends lost 5 bases and 7 bases, in that order; junction bases with no gene match: 6. CDR1 is MGHRA and CDR2 is YSYEKL in the germline V gene. This CDR3 contains 15 residues. CDR3 DNA: TGCGCCAGCAGCGGGCTAGCGGGGGGGCGGAATGAGCAGTTCTTC. It specifies CASSGLAGGRNEQFF.

The V gene is TRBV28, the J gene TRBJ1-2; D is unresolved. The CDR3 extends over 13 amino acids. The germline CDR1 and CDR2 sequences are MDHEN and SYDVKM. V was trimmed by 7 bases and J by 3 bases, leaving 12 bases between them. The CDR3 here is CASTPDSDYGYTF. The CDR3 nucleotides are TGTGCCAGCACCCCCGACTCGGACTATGGCTACACCTTC.

The rearrangement joins TRBV9 to TRBJ2-7; a weak D match, TRBD2 (5 bases). Germline V CDR1 and CDR2: SGDLS, YYNGEE. CDR3 length: 16 amino acids. V lost 0 bases and J 0 bases, leaving 13 bases between the germline ends. The CDR3 sequence is CASSVEASGPSYEQYF. For the CDR3, the DNA is TGTGCCAGCAGCGTAGAGGCCAGCGGCCCCTCCTACGAGCAGTACTTC. The full variable domain, its missing parts supplied by reference TRBV9 and TRBJ2-7, is DSGVTQTPKHLITATGQRVTLRCSPRSGDLSVYWYQQSLDQGLQFLIQYYNGEERAKGNILERFSAQQFPDLHSELNLSSLELGDSALYFCASSVEASGPSYEQYFGPGTRLTVT.

This clone was counted a single time. The genes are TRBV29-1 and TRBJ1-1; D may be TRBD1 (6 bases). Per the germline V gene, CDR1 is SQVTM and CDR2 is ANQGSEA. Trimming cost V 3 bases and J 4 bases, with 12 bases left between them. The CDR3 is made up of 13 amino acids. The CDR3 DNA sequence: TGCAGCGTTGACTTGGGGGCGGGCACTGAAGCTTTCTTT. Translated, it gives CSVDLGAGTEAFF. The variable domain in full, completed from reference TRBV29-1 and TRBJ1-1, reads SAVISQKPSRDICQRGTSLTIQCQVDSQVTMMFWYRQQPGQSLTLIATANQGSEATYESGFVIDKFPISRPNLTFSTLTVSNMSPEDSSIYLCSVDLGAGTEAFFGQGTRLTVV.

The chain links TRBV5-1 to TRBJ2-7; D ambiguous. This CDR3 is 14 amino acids long. Germline CDR1 SGHRS, CDR2 YFSETQ. Trimming left V 0 bases short and J 5 bases short, with 12 bases between. Written as DNA, the CDR3 is TGCGCCAGCAGCTTGGATTCAGGTATCGACGAGCAGTACTTC. As protein: CASSLDSGIDEQYF.

This rearrangement joins TRBV5-1 to TRBJ2-1; D is possibly TRBD1 (5 bases). Germline V CDR1 and CDR2: SGHRS, YFSETQ. V was pared by 3 bases and J by 1 base, with 11 bases between. This CDR3 is 15 amino acids long. CDR3 region: CASSSGRDSYNEQFF. The DNA of the CDR3 is TGCGCCAGCAGCTCGGGCAGGGATTCCTACAATGAGCAGTTCTTC.